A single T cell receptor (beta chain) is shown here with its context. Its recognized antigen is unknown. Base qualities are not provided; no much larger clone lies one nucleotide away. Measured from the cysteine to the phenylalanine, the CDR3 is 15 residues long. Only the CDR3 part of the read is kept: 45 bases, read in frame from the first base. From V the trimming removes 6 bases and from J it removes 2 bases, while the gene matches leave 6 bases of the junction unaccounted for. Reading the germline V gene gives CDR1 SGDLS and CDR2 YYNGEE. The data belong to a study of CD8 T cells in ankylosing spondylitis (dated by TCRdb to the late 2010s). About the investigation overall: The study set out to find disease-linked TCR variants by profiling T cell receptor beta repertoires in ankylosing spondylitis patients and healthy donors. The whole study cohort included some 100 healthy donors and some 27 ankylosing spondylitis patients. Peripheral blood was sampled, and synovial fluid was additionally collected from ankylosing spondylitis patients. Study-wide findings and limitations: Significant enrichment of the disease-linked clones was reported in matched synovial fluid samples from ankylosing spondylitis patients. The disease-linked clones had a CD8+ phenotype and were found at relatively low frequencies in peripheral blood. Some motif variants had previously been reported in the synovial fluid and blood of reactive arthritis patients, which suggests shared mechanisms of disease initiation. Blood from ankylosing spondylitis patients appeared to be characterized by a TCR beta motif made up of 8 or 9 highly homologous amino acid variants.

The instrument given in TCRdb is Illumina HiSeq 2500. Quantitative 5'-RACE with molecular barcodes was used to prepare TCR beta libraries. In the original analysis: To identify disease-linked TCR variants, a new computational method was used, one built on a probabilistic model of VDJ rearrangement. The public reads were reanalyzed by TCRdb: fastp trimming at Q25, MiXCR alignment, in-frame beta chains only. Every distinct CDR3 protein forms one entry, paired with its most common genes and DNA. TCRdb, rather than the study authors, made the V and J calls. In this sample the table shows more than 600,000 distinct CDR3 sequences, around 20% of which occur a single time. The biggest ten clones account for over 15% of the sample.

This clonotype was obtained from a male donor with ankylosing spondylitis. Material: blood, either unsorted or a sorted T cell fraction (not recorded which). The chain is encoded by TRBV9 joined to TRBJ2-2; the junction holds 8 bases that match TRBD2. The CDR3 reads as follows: CASTPGLGNTGELFF. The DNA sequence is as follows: TGTGCCAGCACACCGGGACTAGGAAACACCGGGGAGCTGTTTTTT.